This TCR beta chain appears in the sequencing data of a study of OX40 agonist ivuxolimab in advanced cancers. At the level of the study: Enrolled patients in dose escalation had cancers that were hepatocellular carcinoma, melanoma, renal cell or head and neck cancer. Three patients, one with hepatocellular carcinoma and two with cutaneous melanoma, responded partially. Past anti-PD-1, anti-PD-L1 or anti-CTLA-4 therapy was accepted, and 30% to 50% had received some. A mean age of around 60 years, range about 20 to 85, was recorded, and roughly 83% were male.

TCRdb's table, derived via immunoSEQ multiplex PCR, lists solely in-frame clones and lacks some. The sample lists around 40,000 clones, around 87% seen once, with just under 15% in the top ten. This CDR3 region has 17 residues. Losses at the gene ends were 3 bases for V and 5 bases for J; bases not matched to a gene: 10. Germline V gene data show CDR1 as LNHDA and CDR2 as SQIVND (reference sequence). This rearrangement joins TRBV19 to TRBJ2-1; TRBD2 agrees at 10 bases. The material was CD4+ or CD8+ T cells sorted from blood, obtained in a trial of the OX40 agonist ivuxolimab. The source of this sequence is an adult with an advanced solid tumor such as melanoma, head and neck, liver or kidney cancer. The CDR3 DNA is TGTGCCAGTAGTATCCTCGGACTAGCGGTGTTCAACAATGAGCAGTTCTTC. It codes for CASSILGLAVFNNEQFF.